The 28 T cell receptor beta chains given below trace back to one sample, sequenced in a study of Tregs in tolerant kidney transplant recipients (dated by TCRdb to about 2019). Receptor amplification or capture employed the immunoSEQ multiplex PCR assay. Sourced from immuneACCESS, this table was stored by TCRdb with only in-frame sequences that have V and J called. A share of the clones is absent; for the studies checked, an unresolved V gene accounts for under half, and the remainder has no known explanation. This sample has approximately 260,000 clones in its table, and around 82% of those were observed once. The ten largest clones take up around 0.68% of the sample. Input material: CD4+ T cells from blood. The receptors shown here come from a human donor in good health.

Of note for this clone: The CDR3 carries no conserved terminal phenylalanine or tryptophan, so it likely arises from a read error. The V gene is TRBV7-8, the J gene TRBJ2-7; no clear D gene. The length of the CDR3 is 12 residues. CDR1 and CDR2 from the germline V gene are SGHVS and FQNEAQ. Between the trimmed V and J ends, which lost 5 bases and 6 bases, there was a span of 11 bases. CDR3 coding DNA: TGTGCCAGCAGCCCGCTGCCTCTCGAGCAGTACCTC. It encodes CASSPLPLEQYL.

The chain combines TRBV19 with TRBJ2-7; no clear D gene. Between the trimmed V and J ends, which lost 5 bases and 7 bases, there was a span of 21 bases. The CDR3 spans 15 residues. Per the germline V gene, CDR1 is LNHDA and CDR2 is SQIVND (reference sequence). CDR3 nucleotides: TGTGCCAGTAGTCCTCGAGGTGGCAACTCGAGAGAGCAGTACTTC. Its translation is CASSPRGGNSREQYF.

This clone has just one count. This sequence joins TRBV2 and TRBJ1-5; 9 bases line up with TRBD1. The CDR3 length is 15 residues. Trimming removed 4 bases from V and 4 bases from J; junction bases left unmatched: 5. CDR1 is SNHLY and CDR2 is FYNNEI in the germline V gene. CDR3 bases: TGTGCCAGCAGTGGGACAGGGGCCGTTAATCAGCCCCAGCATTTT. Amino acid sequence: CASSGTGAVNQPQHF.

CDR3 in amino acids: CASSLDRSTGELFF. CDR3 bases: TGTGCCAGCAGCTTAGACCGAAGCACCGGGGAGCTGTTTTTT. The chain is built from TRBV7-9 and TRBJ2-2; D uncertain. The ends were cut back, 1 base at V and 4 bases at J, with 7 bases in the middle. The CDR3 consists of 14 residues. The V gene's germline CDR1 is SEHNR and CDR2 FQNEAQ (reference sequence).

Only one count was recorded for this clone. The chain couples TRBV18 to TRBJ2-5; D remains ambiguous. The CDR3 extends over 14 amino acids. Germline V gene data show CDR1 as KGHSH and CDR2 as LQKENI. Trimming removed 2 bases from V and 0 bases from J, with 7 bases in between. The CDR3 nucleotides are TGTGCCAGCTCACCAGTAGCACACCAAGAGACCCAGTACTTC. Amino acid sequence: CASSPVAHQETQYF.

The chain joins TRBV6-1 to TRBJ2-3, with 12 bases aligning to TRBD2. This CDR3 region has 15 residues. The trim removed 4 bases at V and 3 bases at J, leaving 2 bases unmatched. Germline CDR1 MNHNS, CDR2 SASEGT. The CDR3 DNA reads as TGTGCCAGCAGTGGACTAGCGGGGGCGACAGATACGCAGTATTTT. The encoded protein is CASSGLAGATDTQYF.

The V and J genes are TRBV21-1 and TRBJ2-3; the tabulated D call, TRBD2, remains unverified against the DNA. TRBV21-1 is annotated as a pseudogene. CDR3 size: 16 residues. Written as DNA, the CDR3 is TGTGCCAGCAGCAAAGGCCCTCTACTAGGTGCAGATACGCAGTATTTT. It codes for CASSKGPLLGADTQYF.

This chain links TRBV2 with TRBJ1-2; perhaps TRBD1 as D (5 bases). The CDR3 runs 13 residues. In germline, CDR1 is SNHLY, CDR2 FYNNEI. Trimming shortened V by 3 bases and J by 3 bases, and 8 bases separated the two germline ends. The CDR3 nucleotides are TGTGCCAGCAGTGATTCCAGGGACTATGGCTACACCTTC. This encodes CASSDSRDYGYTF.

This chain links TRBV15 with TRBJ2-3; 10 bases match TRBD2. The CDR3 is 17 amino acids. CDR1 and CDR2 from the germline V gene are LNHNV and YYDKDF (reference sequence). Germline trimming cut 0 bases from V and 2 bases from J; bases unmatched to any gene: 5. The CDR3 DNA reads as TGTGCCACCAGCAGAGAATGGACTAGCGGAAACACAGATACGCAGTATTTT. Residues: CATSREWTSGNTDTQYF.

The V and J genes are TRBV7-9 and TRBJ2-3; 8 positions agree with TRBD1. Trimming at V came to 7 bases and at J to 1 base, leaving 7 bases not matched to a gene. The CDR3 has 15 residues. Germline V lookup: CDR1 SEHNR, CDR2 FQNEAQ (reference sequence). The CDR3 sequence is CASIVTGERTDTQYF. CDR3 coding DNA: TGTGCCAGCATCGTGACAGGGGAGCGCACAGATACGCAGTATTTT.

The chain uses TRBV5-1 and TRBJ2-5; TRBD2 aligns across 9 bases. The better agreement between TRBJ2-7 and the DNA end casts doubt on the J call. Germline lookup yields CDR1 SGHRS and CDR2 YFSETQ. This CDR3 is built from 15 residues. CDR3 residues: CASSMTGLASYEQYF. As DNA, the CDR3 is TGCGCCAGCAGCATGACGGGACTAGCATCCTACGAGCAGTACTTC.

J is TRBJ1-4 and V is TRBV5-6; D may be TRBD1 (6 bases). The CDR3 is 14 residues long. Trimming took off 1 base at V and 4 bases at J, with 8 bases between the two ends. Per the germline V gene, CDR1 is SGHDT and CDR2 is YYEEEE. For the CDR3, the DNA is TGTGCCAGCAGCTTGAAACAGGGTAATGAAAAACTGTTTTTT. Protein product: CASSLKQGNEKLFF.

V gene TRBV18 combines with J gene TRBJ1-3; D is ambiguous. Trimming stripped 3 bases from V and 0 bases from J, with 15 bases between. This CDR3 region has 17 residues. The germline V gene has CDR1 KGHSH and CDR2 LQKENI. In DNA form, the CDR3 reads TGTGCCAGCTCACCGCCAGCGTCGATGAGCTCTGGAAACACCATATATTTT. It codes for CASSPPASMSSGNTIYF.

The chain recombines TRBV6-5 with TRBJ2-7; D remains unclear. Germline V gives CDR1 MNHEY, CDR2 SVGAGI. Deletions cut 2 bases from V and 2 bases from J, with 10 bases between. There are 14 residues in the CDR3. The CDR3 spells CASSYRQLPYEQYF. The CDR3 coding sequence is TGTGCCAGCAGTTACAGGCAATTACCCTACGAGCAGTACTTC.

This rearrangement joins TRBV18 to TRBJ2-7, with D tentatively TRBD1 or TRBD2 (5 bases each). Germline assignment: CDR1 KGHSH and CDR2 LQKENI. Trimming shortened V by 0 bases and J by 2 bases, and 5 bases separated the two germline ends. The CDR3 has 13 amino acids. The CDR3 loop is CASSPPGAYEQYF. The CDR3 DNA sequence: TGTGCCAGCTCACCACCGGGGGCCTACGAGCAGTACTTC.

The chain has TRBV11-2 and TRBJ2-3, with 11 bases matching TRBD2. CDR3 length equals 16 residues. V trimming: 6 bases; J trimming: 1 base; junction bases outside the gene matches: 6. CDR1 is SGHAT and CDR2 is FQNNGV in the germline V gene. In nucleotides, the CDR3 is TGTGCCAGCAGACGTACTAGCGGGAGTCGCACAGATACGCAGTATTTT. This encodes CASRRTSGSRTDTQYF.

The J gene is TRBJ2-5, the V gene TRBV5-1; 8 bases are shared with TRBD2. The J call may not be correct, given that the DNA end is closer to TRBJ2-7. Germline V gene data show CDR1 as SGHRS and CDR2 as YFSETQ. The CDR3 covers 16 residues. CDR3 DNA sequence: TGCGCCAGCAGCGTCATTAGCGGGGTGGGGTCCTACGAGCAGTACTTC. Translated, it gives CASSVISGVGSYEQYF.

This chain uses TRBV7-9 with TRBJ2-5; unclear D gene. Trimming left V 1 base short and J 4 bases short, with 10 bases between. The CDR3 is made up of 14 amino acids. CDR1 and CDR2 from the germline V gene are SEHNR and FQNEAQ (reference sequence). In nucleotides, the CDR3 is TGTGCCAGCAGCTTAGGGACCACCCGAGAGACCCAGTACTTC. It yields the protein CASSLGTTRETQYF.

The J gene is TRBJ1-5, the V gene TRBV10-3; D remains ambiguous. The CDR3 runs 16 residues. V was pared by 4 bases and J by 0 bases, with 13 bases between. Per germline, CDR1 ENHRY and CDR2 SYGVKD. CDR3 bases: TGTGCCATCAGTGGAGGCCCGAAGGGTAGCAATCAGCCCCAGCATTTT. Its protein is CAISGGPKGSNQPQHF.

CDR3 bases: TGTGCCAGCAGCTTAGGAGAGGGATCTCCCTACGAGCAGTACTTC. Translating gives CASSLGEGSPYEQYF. The rearrangement uses TRBV11-2 and TRBJ2-7, with a weak D call TRBD2 (5 bases). The germline V gene encodes CDR1 SGHAT and CDR2 FQNNGV. This CDR3 is 15 amino acids long. With 1 base removed from V and 2 bases from J, the gap between germline ends came to 12 bases.

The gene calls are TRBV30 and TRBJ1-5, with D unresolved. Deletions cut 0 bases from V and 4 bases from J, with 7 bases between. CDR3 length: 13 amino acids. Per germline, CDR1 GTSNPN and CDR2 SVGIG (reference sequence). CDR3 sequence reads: CAWSVVMNQPQHF. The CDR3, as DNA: TGTGCCTGGAGTGTGGTAATGAATCAGCCCCAGCATTTT. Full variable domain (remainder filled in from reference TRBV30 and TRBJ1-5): SQTIHQWPATLVQPVGSPLSLECTVEGTSNPNLYWYRQAAGRGLQLLFYSVGIGQISSEVPQNLSASRPQDRQFILSSKKLLLSDSGFYLCAWSVVMNQPQHFGDGTRLSIL.

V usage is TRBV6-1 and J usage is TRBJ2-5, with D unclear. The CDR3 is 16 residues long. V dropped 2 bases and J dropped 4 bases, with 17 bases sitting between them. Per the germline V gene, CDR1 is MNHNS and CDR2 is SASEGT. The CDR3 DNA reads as TGTGCCAGCAGTGAAACCTTCTATGGGATGGGAGAGACCCAGTACTTC. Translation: CASSETFYGMGETQYF.

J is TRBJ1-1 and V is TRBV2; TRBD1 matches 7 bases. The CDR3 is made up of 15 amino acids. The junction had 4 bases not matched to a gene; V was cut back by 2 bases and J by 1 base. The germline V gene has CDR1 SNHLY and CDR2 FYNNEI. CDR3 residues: CASSERKGANTEAFF. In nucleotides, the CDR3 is TGTGCCAGCAGTGAAAGGAAGGGGGCGAACACTGAAGCTTTCTTT.

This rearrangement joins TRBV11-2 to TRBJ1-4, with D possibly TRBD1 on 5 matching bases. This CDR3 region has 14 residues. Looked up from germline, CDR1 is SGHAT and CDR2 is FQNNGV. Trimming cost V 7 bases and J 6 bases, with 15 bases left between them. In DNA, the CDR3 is TGTGCCAGCAATTCGGGCAGGGTGTATGAAAAACTGTTTTTT. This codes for CASNSGRVYEKLFF.

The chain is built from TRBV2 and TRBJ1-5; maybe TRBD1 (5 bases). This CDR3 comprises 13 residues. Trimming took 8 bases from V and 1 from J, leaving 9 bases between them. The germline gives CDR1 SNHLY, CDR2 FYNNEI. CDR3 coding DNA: TGTGCCAGCGGGGGAGAGAGCAATCAGCCCCAGCATTTT. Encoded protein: CASGGESNQPQHF.

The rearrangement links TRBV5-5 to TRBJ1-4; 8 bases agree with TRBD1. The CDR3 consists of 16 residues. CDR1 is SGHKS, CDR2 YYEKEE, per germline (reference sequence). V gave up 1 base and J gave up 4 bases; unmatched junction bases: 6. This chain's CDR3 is CASSLSGTGLNEKLFF. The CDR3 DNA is TGTGCCAGCAGCTTGAGTGGGACAGGTCTTAATGAAAAACTGTTTTTT.

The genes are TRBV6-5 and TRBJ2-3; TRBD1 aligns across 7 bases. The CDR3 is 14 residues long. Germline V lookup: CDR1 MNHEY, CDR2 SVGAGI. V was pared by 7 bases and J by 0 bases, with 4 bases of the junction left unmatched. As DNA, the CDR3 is TGTGCCAGCAAGGACAGGAGAAGCACAGATACGCAGTATTTT. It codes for CASKDRRSTDTQYF.

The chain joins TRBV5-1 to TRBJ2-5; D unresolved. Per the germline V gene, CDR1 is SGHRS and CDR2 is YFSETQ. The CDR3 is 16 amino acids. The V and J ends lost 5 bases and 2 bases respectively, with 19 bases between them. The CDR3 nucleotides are TGCGCCAGCAGGGAAGGGCACGGAGAAGGGCAAGAGACCCAGTACTTC. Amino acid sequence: CASREGHGEGQETQYF.